The source of this T cell receptor beta chain is a study of blood T cell repertoires in COVID-19. Study-level information: Among Cohort 3 donors, those recovered had two negative PCRs, clearance, or symptom resolution.

The CDR3 covers 14 residues. Germline CDR1 reads PRHDT; CDR2 reads FYEKMQ (reference sequence). V gave up 4 bases and J gave up 10 bases; unmatched junction bases: 4. Participants' own reports of clinical history determined their cohort assignment. TCRdb keeps only in-frame clones here, not all; method: immunoSEQ multiplex PCR. The sample lists some 300,000 clones; around 90% were seen once. This TCR came from a woman in her sixties or seventies in a cohort exposed to, infected with or recovered from COVID-19 (not recorded which). Sequencing was done on a sample of PBMCs or T cells enriched from blood (not recorded which). The rearrangement uses TRBV13 and TRBJ2-1, with 13 nucleotides matching TRBD2. DNA for the CDR3: TGTGCCAGCAGCTGGGGACTAGCGGGAAGGGAGCAGTTCTTC. Its translation is CASSWGLAGREQFF. The full variable domain, completed using reference TRBV13 and TRBJ2-1, is AAGVIQSPRHLIKEKRETATLKCYPIPRHDTVYWYQQGPGQDPQFLISFYEKMQSDKGSIPDRFSAQQFSDYHSELNMSSLELGDSALYFCASSWGLAGREQFFGPGTRLTVL.